This T cell receptor (beta chain) was found in a study of blood T cells in healthy people across ages. Alongside a J-beta primer mix, a sample-barcoded 5' primer served in a second PCR lasting roughly 7 to 11 cycles. TCRdb redid the calling of the 5' RACE reads with MiXCR, one entry per CDR3 protein. The sample includes 910,000 or so distinct CDR3 sequences, roughly 51% of them seen just once. There are a few counts of this clonotype. The CDR3 has 14 residues. Germline V gene lookup returns CDR1 SNHLY and CDR2 FYNNEI. Trimming removed 7 bases from V and 2 bases from J, with 15 bases in between. The V call is TRBV2, the J call TRBJ2-7; D is possibly TRBD1 (6 bases). This clonotype originated in a woman aged 55-75 years in good health. Sequencing used blood. The CDR3 protein is CASNREGPPYEQYF. In nucleotides, the CDR3 is TGTGCCAGCAACAGGGAAGGCCCTCCCTACGAGCAGTACTTC.